This is a list of T cell receptor beta chains from one sample in a study of blood T cell repertoires in COVID-19. Assay: immunoSEQ multiplex PCR; the TCRdb copy retains only in-frame clones and omits some. The table includes about 190,000 clones, 90% detected once. Sequenced material: peripheral blood. The receptors were gathered from a man aged 50 or older with acute or convalescent COVID-19. CDR3s include the opening cysteine and the closing phenylalanine or tryptophan. A D gene is named only where the DNA matches it firmly. Clone size is given for some rows only: seen once, a few or many times, or a class if the clone is expanded.

>.|.|TRBV9|TRBJ2-1
TGTGCCAGCAGCGCTAGGGCGGGGGCGATCAGCTCCTACAATGAGCAGTTCTTC
CASSARAGAISSYNEQFF
>.|TRBD1|TRBV6-1|TRBJ1-2
TGTGCCAGCAGTGAACAGCCCCAGGGGGGCTATGGCTACACCTTC
CASSEQPQGGYGYTF
>once|.|TRBV10-1|TRBJ2-6
TGCGCCAGCAGTGAGGGGAGGACTTTCCTCTCTGGGGCCAACGTCCTGACTTTC
CASSEGRTFLSGANVLTF
>.|.|TRBV6-4|TRBJ1-1
TGTGCCAGCAGGCCCCTCTTGGGGGGGAATACTGAAGCTTTCTTT
CASRPLLGGNTEAFF
>.|TRBD1|TRBV19|TRBJ1-5
TGTGGTGGAGGGACAGCCAATCAGCCCCAGCATTTT
CGGGTANQPQHF
>.|TRBD1|TRBV18|TRBJ2-7
TGTGCCAGCTCACCCTACCGGGACAGGGCCCACGAGCAGTACTTC
CASSPYRDRAHEQYF
>few|TRBD1|TRBV2|TRBJ1-2
TGTGCCAGCAGTCGGGGACAGGCACTACGCTATGGCTACACCTTC
CASSRGQALRYGYTF
>.|.|TRBV7-3|TRBJ2-2
TGTGCCAGCAGCTTAGCAGGCGCGAACACCGGGGAGCTGTTTTTT
CASSLAGANTGELFF
>.|.|TRBV7-2|TRBJ1-2
TGTGCCAGCAGCTTAGGGTCAGGTAGTAGGAATGGCTACACCTTC
CASSLGSGSRNGYTF
>.|TRBD1|TRBV9|TRBJ1-4
TGTGCCAGCAGCATGGGGACAGCCACCCATCATTATGGTGAAAAACTGTTTTTT
CASSMGTATHHYGEKLFF
>.|.|TRBV27|TRBJ2-1
TGTGCCAGCAGTTTCACTAGCAGCCCCTACAATGAGCAGTTCTTC
CASSFTSSPYNEQFF
>.|TRBD1|TRBV6-5|TRBJ1-5
TGTGCCAGTAACATCCAGGGGGTAGGGTATCAGCCCCAGCATTTT
CASNIQGVGYQPQHF
>.|TRBD2|TRBV10-3|TRBJ2-3
TGTGCCATCAGTGAGTCGGCCCGACTAGCGGGCACAGATACGCAGTATTTT
CAISESARLAGTDTQYF
>.|.|TRBV4-1|TRBJ1-1
TGCGCCAGCAGCTTGCTAGGGGAGGGCACTGAAGCTTTCTTT
CASSLLGEGTEAFF
>.|TRBD1|TRBV30|TRBJ1-1
TGTGCCTGGAGTACCAAGACAGGGCTGTGGAACACTGAAGCTTTCTTT
CAWSTKTGLWNTEAFF
>.|TRBD1|TRBV3-1/TRBV3-2|TRBJ1-5
TGTGCCAGCAGCCCCGGGACAGCCAACAATCAGCCCCAGCATTTT
CASSPGTANNQPQHF
>.|.|TRBV7-8|TRBJ1-2
TGTGCCAGCAGCTATGGGCGGACAAACAGGGGCTACACCTTC
CASSYGRTNRGYTF
>.|.|TRBV21-1|TRBJ1-1
TGTGCCAGCAGTACGGGACAGGGGAGTAATTGTACTGAAGCTTTCTTT
CASSTGQGSNCTEAFF
>.|TRBD1|TRBV5-1|TRBJ1-2
TGCGCCAGCAGCTTGGGTGGACAGGGCAGTTATGGCTACACCTTC
CASSLGGQGSYGYTF
>.|.|TRBV20-1|TRBJ2-1
TGCAGTGCTACAGGGAATGAGCAGTTCTTC
CSATGNEQFF
>.|TRBD1|TRBV19|TRBJ2-2
TGTGCCAGTAGTAAACCGACAGGGACGAACACCGGGGAGCTGTTTTTT
CASSKPTGTNTGELFF
>.|.|TRBV6-9|TRBJ2-7
TGTGCCAGCAGTTCCTCCTGGGAGTTTAAGGACGAGCAGTACTTC
CASSSSWEFKDEQYF
>once|.|TRBV5-4|TRBJ2-1
TGTGCCAGCAGCTTTCGGGGGAGCTCCTACAATGAGCAGTTCTTC
CASSFRGSSYNEQFF
>.|TRBD1|TRBV3-1/TRBV3-2|TRBJ2-5
TGTGCCAGCAGCCAAGATCCAGGGGGAGAGACCCAGTACTTC
CASSQDPGGETQYF
>few|.|TRBV5-6|TRBJ1-1
TGTGCCAGCAGCTTGAGGTCGGGCACTGAAGCTTTCTTT
CASSLRSGTEAFF
>.|TRBD1|TRBV27|TRBJ1-2
TGTGCCAGCAGTTCCTGGGACAGGGAACCCTATGGCTACACCTTC
CASSSWDREPYGYTF
>.|.|TRBV6-5|TRBJ1-5
TGTGCCACCGCCGGGACACCTAGCAATCAGCCCCAGCATTTT
CATAGTPSNQPQHF
>.|.|TRBV27|TRBJ1-6
TGTGCCAGCAGTTTATCTCAGGGTCGTAATTCACCCCTCCACTTT
CASSLSQGRNSPLHF
>.|.|TRBV24-1|TRBJ1-2
TGTGCCACCAGTGATTCGGGGGGCGCACGAGGCTACACCTTC
CATSDSGGARGYTF
>.|TRBD2|TRBV5-4|TRBJ2-1
TGTGCCAGCAGCTTGGGTGCGGGAGGGCCATTCAATGAGCAGTTCTTC
CASSLGAGGPFNEQFF
>.|TRBD1|TRBV4-1|TRBJ2-1
TGCGCCAGCAGCCTCGGACAGGGGGGCTTAAATGAGCAGTTCTTC
CASSLGQGGLNEQFF
>.|.|TRBV7-2|TRBJ1-2
TGTGCCAGCAGCCACCGAGGGATGTACTATGGCTACACCTTC
CASSHRGMYYGYTF
>.|.|TRBV5-1|TRBJ1-6
TGCGCCAGCAGACAGGGAAATTCACCCCTCCACTTT
CASRQGNSPLHF
>.|.|TRBV4-1|TRBJ2-4
TGCGCCAGCAGCCAAGGGGACTTCTCCCCCAAAAACATTCAGTACTTC
CASSQGDFSPKNIQYF
>.|.|TRBV10-3|TRBJ1-4
TGTGCCATCAGTGGGGGGGCTAATGAAAAACTGTTTTTT
CAISGGANEKLFF
>.|.|TRBV5-5|TRBJ1-5
TGTGCCAGCAGCTTGGAACAGAATCAGCCCCAGCATTTT
CASSLEQNQPQHF